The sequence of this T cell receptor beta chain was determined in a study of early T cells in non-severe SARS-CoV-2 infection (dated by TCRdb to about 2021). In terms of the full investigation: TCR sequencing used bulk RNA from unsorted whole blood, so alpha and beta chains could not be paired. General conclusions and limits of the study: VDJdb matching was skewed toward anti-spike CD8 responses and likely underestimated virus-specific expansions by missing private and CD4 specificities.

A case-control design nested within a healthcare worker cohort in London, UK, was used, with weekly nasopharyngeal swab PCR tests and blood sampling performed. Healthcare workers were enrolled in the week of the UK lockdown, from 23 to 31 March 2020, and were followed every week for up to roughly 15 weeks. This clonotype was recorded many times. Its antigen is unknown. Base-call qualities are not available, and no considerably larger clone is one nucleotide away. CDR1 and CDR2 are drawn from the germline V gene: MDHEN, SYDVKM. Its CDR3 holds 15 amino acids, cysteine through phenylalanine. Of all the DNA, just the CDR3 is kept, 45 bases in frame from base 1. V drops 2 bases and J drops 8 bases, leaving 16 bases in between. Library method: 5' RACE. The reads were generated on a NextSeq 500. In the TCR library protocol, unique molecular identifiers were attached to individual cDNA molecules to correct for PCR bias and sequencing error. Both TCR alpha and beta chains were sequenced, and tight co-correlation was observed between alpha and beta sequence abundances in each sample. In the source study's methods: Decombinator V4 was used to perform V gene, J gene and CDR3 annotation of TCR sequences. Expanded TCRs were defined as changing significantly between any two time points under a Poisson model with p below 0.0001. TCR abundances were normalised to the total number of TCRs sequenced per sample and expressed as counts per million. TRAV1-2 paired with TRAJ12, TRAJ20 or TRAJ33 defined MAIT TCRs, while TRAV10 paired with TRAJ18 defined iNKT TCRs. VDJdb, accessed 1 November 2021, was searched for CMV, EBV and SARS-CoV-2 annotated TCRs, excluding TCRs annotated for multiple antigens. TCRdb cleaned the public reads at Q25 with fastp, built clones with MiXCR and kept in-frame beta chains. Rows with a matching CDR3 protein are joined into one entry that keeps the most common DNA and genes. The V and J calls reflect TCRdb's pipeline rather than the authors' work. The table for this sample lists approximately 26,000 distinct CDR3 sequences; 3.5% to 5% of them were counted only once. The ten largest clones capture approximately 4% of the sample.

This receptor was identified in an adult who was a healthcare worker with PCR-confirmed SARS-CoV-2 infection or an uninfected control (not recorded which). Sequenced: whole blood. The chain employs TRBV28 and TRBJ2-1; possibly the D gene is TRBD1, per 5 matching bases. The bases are TGTGCCAGCAGTTTAATAGGGGAAGGGTCGTATGAGCAGTTCTTC. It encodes CASSLIGEGSYEQFF.